This TCR beta chain came from a study of blood T cell repertoires in COVID-19. Under the authors' procedure: Reference gene primer amplification gave estimated nucleated cell counts. The table came from immunoSEQ multiplex PCR; TCRdb's copy has only in-frame clones and leaves some out. D and trimming come from the DNA, and the V and J calls and clone size come from that table. The sample lists 160,000 or so clones; about four fifths were seen once. The receptor's source is a man aged 60-69 years with active or convalescent COVID-19. The sequenced sample consisted of peripheral blood.

CDR3 region: CASSLAGGYYNEQFF. Here the CDR3 DNA reads TGTGCCAGCAGTTTAGCGGGAGGGTACTACAATGAGCAGTTCTTC. The gene calls are TRBV28 and TRBJ2-1; 9 bases agree with TRBD2. With 2 bases clipped from V and 3 bases from J, the junction kept 2 bases outside the gene matches. Germline CDR1 reads MDHEN; CDR2 reads SYDVKM. This CDR3 is built from 15 residues. The full variable domain, rest sourced from reference TRBV28 and TRBJ2-1, is DVKVTQSSRYLVKRTGEKVFLECVQDMDHENMFWYRQDPGLGLRLIYFSYDVKMKEKGDIPEGYSVSREKKERFSLILESASTNQTSMYLCASSLAGGYYNEQFFGPGTRLTVL.